Listed here is a single T cell receptor beta chain. Its antigen is currently unknown. This sample is drawn from a study of cytomegalovirus exposure and HLA in healthy donors. Study observations and caveats: Reportedly, HLA-A and HLA-B alleles of most subjects were accurately predicted from TCR beta. HLA allele associations emerged for 17,000 or so TCR beta sequences in a later analysis, at 0.05 false discovery rate.

Trimming at V came to 4 bases and at J to 3 bases, leaving 6 bases not matched to a gene. The CDR3 contains 14 residues. Germline CDR1 MDHEN, CDR2 SYDVKM. The study ran its PCR with 60 Vbeta and 13 Jbeta primers. Profiling relied on immunoSEQ multiplex PCR, and the TCRdb table lists in-frame clones only, not all of them. Among over 150,000 clones listed, 85% were seen once. The sample was PBMCs. The clonotype was recovered from a man aged 25-45 years in good health and CMV-seropositive. The genes are TRBV28 and TRBJ2-7; 7 positions match TRBD2. In DNA, the CDR3 is TGTGCCAGCAGTTCAACTAGCGTGAACTACGAGCAGTACGTC. This encodes CASSSTSVNYEQYV.